A selection of T cell receptor beta chains follows, all from one sample in a study of T cell repertoires in cytomegalovirus infection. TCRdb reprocessed the reads with MiXCR, giving one entry per CDR3 protein. This table holds approximately 490,000 distinct CDR3 sequences, about 11% found once. Source material: PBMCs. The origin of the receptors is a human donor in good health (CMV status not recorded). Some clones in this sample may be carry-over from other donors' samples. Each CDR3 is given with its conserved first and last residue. D genes are given only for firm matches. Expanded clones get a size class; other rows say once, few or many, or leave the size out.

j_gene: TRBJ1-4
d_gene: .
v_gene: TRBV6-1
abundance: many
CDR3nt: TGTGCCAGCAGTGAGAGTAGCCGGATTGCAACTAATGAAAAACTGTTTTTT
CDR3aa: CASSESSRIATNEKLFF

j_gene: TRBJ2-3
d_gene: TRBD2
v_gene: TRBV7-9
abundance: many
CDR3nt: TGTGCCAGCAGCTCCCCGGTCGGTAGCGGGAGGCCGAGCACAGATACGCAGTATTTT
CDR3aa: CASSSPVGSGRPSTDTQYF

j_gene: TRBJ1-1
d_gene: .
v_gene: TRBV7-3
abundance: many
CDR3nt: TGTGCCAGCAGCCCAAGTAAGGGAGCCACTGAAGCTTTCTTT
CDR3aa: CASSPSKGATEAFF

j_gene: TRBJ2-7
d_gene: TRBD2
v_gene: TRBV2
abundance: few
CDR3nt: TGTGCCAGCAGTGAAGATAGGCGGGGGTTAGACTTC
CDR3aa: CASSEDRRGLDF

j_gene: TRBJ1-6
d_gene: .
v_gene: TRBV20-1
abundance: few
CDR3nt: TGCAGTGCTAGAGATTCCAGCTCCTATAATTCACCCCTCCACTTT
CDR3aa: CSARDSSSYNSPLHF

j_gene: TRBJ1-5
d_gene: TRBD1
v_gene: TRBV3-1
abundance: .
CDR3nt: TGTGCCAGCAGCCAAGATAGGACAGGGAATCAGCCCCAGCATTTT
CDR3aa: CASSQDRTGNQPQHF

j_gene: TRBJ1-1
d_gene: TRBD1
v_gene: TRBV7-3
abundance: .
CDR3nt: TGTGCCAGCAGCACCACGGACAGGGTGGCTGAAGCTTTCTTT
CDR3aa: CASSTTDRVAEAFF

j_gene: TRBJ1-1
d_gene: .
v_gene: TRBV6-1
abundance: many
CDR3nt: TGTGCCAGCAGTGAAAAGATGAACACTGAAGCTTTCTTT
CDR3aa: CASSEKMNTEAFF

j_gene: TRBJ2-3
d_gene: .
v_gene: TRBV12-3/TRBV12-4
abundance: many
CDR3nt: TGTGCCAGCAGTTTCGGCGGGGAGGATACGCAGTATTTT
CDR3aa: CASSFGGEDTQYF

j_gene: TRBJ1-1
d_gene: .
v_gene: TRBV19
abundance: .
CDR3nt: TGTGCCAGTAGTACTCGGCAGGGCACTGAAGCTTTCTTT
CDR3aa: CASSTRQGTEAFF

j_gene: TRBJ2-5
d_gene: .
v_gene: TRBV29-1
abundance: .
CDR3nt: TGCAGCGTTGAACAGGAGACCCAGTACTTC
CDR3aa: CSVEQETQYF

j_gene: TRBJ2-1
d_gene: TRBD2
v_gene: TRBV12-5
abundance: many
CDR3nt: TGTGCTAGTGGTTTGGTACTCCGCCGGGACTACCCCAATGAGCAGTTCTTC
CDR3aa: CASGLVLRRDYPNEQFF

j_gene: TRBJ1-1
d_gene: .
v_gene: TRBV7-9
abundance: many
CDR3nt: TGTGCCAGCAGTCAGAACAGGGAAAAGGCTTTCTTT
CDR3aa: CASSQNREKAFF

j_gene: TRBJ1-3
d_gene: .
v_gene: TRBV2
abundance: many
CDR3nt: TGTGCCAGCAGTTTTGACAGGCCACACTCTGGAAACACCATATATTTT
CDR3aa: CASSFDRPHSGNTIYF

j_gene: TRBJ2-1
d_gene: TRBD2
v_gene: TRBV7-3
abundance: many
CDR3nt: TGTGCCAGCACGTTGGGGGGGGACTACAATGAGCAGTTCTTC
CDR3aa: CASTLGGDYNEQFF

j_gene: TRBJ2-7
d_gene: .
v_gene: TRBV7-2
abundance: many
CDR3nt: TGTGCCAGCAGCTTAGAGGGCCTCTACGAGCAGTACTTC
CDR3aa: CASSLEGLYEQYF

j_gene: TRBJ2-6
d_gene: TRBD1
v_gene: TRBV7-3
abundance: many
CDR3nt: TGTGCCAGCAGCCGTGTAGGGACAGGGGTCCCTGGGGCCAACGTCCTGACTTTC
CDR3aa: CASSRVGTGVPGANVLTF

j_gene: TRBJ2-6
d_gene: TRBD1
v_gene: TRBV7-6
abundance: many
CDR3nt: TGTGCCAGCAGCACGGACAGGGGGTTCGCCTCTGGGGCCAACGTCCTGACTTTC
CDR3aa: CASSTDRGFASGANVLTF

j_gene: TRBJ2-5
d_gene: TRBD2
v_gene: TRBV20-1
abundance: few
CDR3nt: TGCAGTGCTAACGGACTAGCGATAGAGACCCAGTACTTC
CDR3aa: CSANGLAIETQYF

j_gene: TRBJ2-5
d_gene: .
v_gene: TRBV11-2
abundance: many
CDR3nt: TGTGCCAGCAGCCCCCCCCCGAGGGAGACCCAGTACTTC
CDR3aa: CASSPPPRETQYF

j_gene: TRBJ2-1
d_gene: TRBD1
v_gene: TRBV24-1
abundance: .
CDR3nt: TGTGCCACCAGTGAGATGACAGGGGGCTCCTACAATGAGCAGTTCTTC
CDR3aa: CATSEMTGGSYNEQFF

j_gene: TRBJ2-1
d_gene: TRBD2
v_gene: TRBV30
abundance: .
CDR3nt: TGTGCCTGGAGTGCAGGACTAGCGGGAGGGGATGAGCAGTTCTTC
CDR3aa: CAWSAGLAGGDEQFF

j_gene: TRBJ2-3
d_gene: .
v_gene: TRBV12-3/TRBV12-4
abundance: many
CDR3nt: TGTGCCAGCAGTCCCGTAACAGATACGCAGTATTTT
CDR3aa: CASSPVTDTQYF

j_gene: TRBJ1-1
d_gene: .
v_gene: TRBV7-9
abundance: few
CDR3nt: TGTGCCAGCAGCTTAGTGGCGGGGGCGAACACTGAAGCTTTCTTT
CDR3aa: CASSLVAGANTEAFF

j_gene: TRBJ1-4
d_gene: TRBD1
v_gene: TRBV20-1
abundance: .
CDR3nt: TGCAGTGCTGTCAGGGGGGGTGAAAAACTGTTTTTT
CDR3aa: CSAVRGGEKLFF

j_gene: TRBJ2-1
d_gene: .
v_gene: TRBV5-5
abundance: .
CDR3nt: TGTGCCAGCAGCTCGGGACAAGACTACAATCAGCAGTTCTTC
CDR3aa: CASSSGQDYNQQFF

j_gene: TRBJ2-3
d_gene: TRBD2
v_gene: TRBV20-1
abundance: many
CDR3nt: TGCAGTGCTAGCATTCCTAGCGGGACGAGCACAGATACGCAGTATTTT
CDR3aa: CSASIPSGTSTDTQYF

j_gene: TRBJ2-3
d_gene: .
v_gene: TRBV7-8
abundance: many
CDR3nt: TGTGCCAGCAGCTTAAGGGAGGGGACAGCTGCCACAGATACGCAGTATTTT
CDR3aa: CASSLREGTAATDTQYF

j_gene: TRBJ2-2
d_gene: .
v_gene: TRBV7-3
abundance: medium-sized
CDR3nt: TGTGCCAGCAGCTTACTCTCTGGTAGCGCGAACACCGGGGAGCTGTTTTTT
CDR3aa: CASSLLSGSANTGELFF

j_gene: TRBJ2-2
d_gene: .
v_gene: TRBV7-2
abundance: many
CDR3nt: TGTGCCAGCAGCCCTGCAGGGCCGAACGCCGGGGAGCTGTTTTTT
CDR3aa: CASSPAGPNAGELFF

j_gene: TRBJ2-7
d_gene: .
v_gene: TRBV3-1
abundance: .
CDR3nt: TGTGCCAGCAGCCAAGGGGTCGGGACCCCCTACGAGCAGTACTTC
CDR3aa: CASSQGVGTPYEQYF

j_gene: TRBJ2-7
d_gene: TRBD1
v_gene: TRBV20-1
abundance: many
CDR3nt: TGCAGTGCCTCAGGGGGCGACAGCGTCGGACTCTACGAGCAGTACTTC
CDR3aa: CSASGGDSVGLYEQYF

j_gene: TRBJ1-6
d_gene: .
v_gene: TRBV11-3
abundance: many
CDR3nt: TGTGCCAGCAGCTCTGCCGTAAGGACACGAGATTCACCCCTCCACTTT
CDR3aa: CASSSAVRTRDSPLHF

j_gene: TRBJ2-7
d_gene: TRBD2
v_gene: TRBV28
abundance: many
CDR3nt: TGTGCCAGCAGTTTAAGGAGGCTAGCGGCGTACGAGCAGTACTTC
CDR3aa: CASSLRRLAAYEQYF

j_gene: TRBJ2-5
d_gene: TRBD1
v_gene: TRBV11-2
abundance: .
CDR3nt: TGTGCCAGCAGCAAGACAGGGGGCGAGACCCAGTACTTC
CDR3aa: CASSKTGGETQYF

j_gene: TRBJ2-1
d_gene: .
v_gene: TRBV5-6
abundance: .
CDR3nt: TGTGCCAGCAGCCGGGGCATCAATGAGCAGTTCTTC
CDR3aa: CASSRGINEQFF